The 17 T cell receptor beta chains listed next were all sequenced from one sample in a study of identical twins. One entry per CDR3 protein results from TCRdb running MiXCR on the 5' RACE reads. The sample yields some 250,000 distinct CDR3 sequences, 6% to 7% seen once. The same sample was also used in a study of T cells expressing NK-cell markers.

The sample taken for sequencing was CD8+ T cells sorted from blood. The receptors originated from a young woman in good health.

In this sample, this clonotype turned up a few times. The rearrangement links TRBV20-1 to TRBJ1-1, with 7 positions matching TRBD1. The germline V gene encodes CDR1 DFQATT and CDR2 SNEGSKA (reference sequence). The J segment lost 4 bases and the V segment lost 0 bases, leaving 5 bases of the junction unmatched. This CDR3 contains 14 residues. CDR3 sequence (DNA): TGCAGTGCTAGAGAGACAGGGTTGGGCACTGAAGCTTTCTTT. It specifies CSARETGLGTEAFF.

Regarding this clonotype: A junction boundary mismatches the germline segment, possibly from a read error. The chain joins TRBV6-2 or TRBV6-3 to TRBJ1-4, with no clear D. Germline V gives CDR1 MNHEY, CDR2 SVGEGT. This CDR3 is 12 amino acids long. CDR3 in DNA: TGTGCCAGCAGTTCCACTACCACGCCAAGGCTTTTT. It codes for CASSSTTTPRLF.

This chain links TRBV7-2 with TRBJ2-2; maybe TRBD2 (5 bases). CDR1 is SGHTA, CDR2 FQGNSA, per germline. V gave up 5 bases and J gave up 5 bases, with 15 bases separating them. CDR3 length: 15 amino acids. In nucleotides, the CDR3 is TGTGCCAGCAGCGCACGGTTAGGGAGTACCGGGGAGCTGTTTTTT. It is translated as CASSARLGSTGELFF.

V usage is TRBV20-1 and J usage is TRBJ2-3, with D tentatively TRBD1 (6 bases). Trimming pared 0 bases from V and 5 bases from J, leaving 12 bases between. Germline assignment: CDR1 DFQATT and CDR2 SNEGSKA (reference sequence). This CDR3 is 14 amino acids long. CDR3 in amino acids: CSARDLQGEDTQYF. For the CDR3, the DNA is TGCAGTGCTAGAGACCTACAGGGTGAAGATACGCAGTATTTT.

This clonotype was counted between two and nine times. The rearrangement uses TRBV14 and TRBJ1-2, with no clear D. Germline CDR1 SGHDN, CDR2 FVKESK. The CDR3 is made up of 13 amino acids. With 2 bases removed from V and 6 bases from J, the gap between germline ends came to 10 bases. The CDR3 reads CASSQSGGHGYTF. The CDR3 DNA is TGTGCCAGCAGCCAATCTGGAGGCCATGGCTACACCTTC.

This clonotype came up a few times. The CDR3 DNA is TGTGCCAGCAGCTTATTTGAGAGACAGGTTTCCGCGTACGAGCAGTACTTC. Its protein product is CASSLFERQVSAYEQYF. The chain employs TRBV7-8 and TRBJ2-7, with a weak D call TRBD1 (6 bases). CDR1 is SGHVS, CDR2 FQNEAQ, per germline. V gave up 2 bases and J gave up 4 bases, with 21 bases separating them. The CDR3 runs 17 residues. Full variable domain (rest looked up from reference TRBV7-8 and TRBJ2-7): GAGVSQSPRYKVAKRGQDVALRCDPISGHVSLFWYQQALGQGPEFLTYFQNEAQLDKSGLPSDRFFAERPEGSVSTLKIQRTQQEDSAVYLCASSLFERQVSAYEQYFGPGTRLTVT.

This chain joins TRBV21-1 and TRBJ2-7; TRBD1, the table's D call, lacks a check against the DNA. TRBV21-1 is flagged as a pseudogene. This CDR3 has 15 residues. In DNA, the CDR3 is TGTGCCAGCAGCAAAAGTAACAGGGCGGCCTACGAGCAGTACTTC. This gives the protein CASSKSNRAAYEQYF.

CDR3: CASSIRRTYEQYF. For the CDR3, the DNA is TGTGCCAGTAGTATTCGGCGGACCTACGAGCAGTACTTC. J is TRBJ2-7 and V is TRBV19; the D is unclear. The V and J ends lost 3 bases and 2 bases respectively, with 8 bases between them. This CDR3 is 13 amino acids long. Germline-derived CDR1 and CDR2 are LNHDA and SQIVND (reference sequence).

This clonotype was detected a few times. The CDR3 is CASSPKSGEAEAFF. The DNA of the CDR3 is TGTGCCAGCAGCCCTAAGTCGGGTGAGGCTGAAGCTTTCTTT. This chain uses TRBV5-4 with TRBJ1-1, with unresolved D. Germline loops: CDR1 SGHNT, CDR2 YYREEE (reference sequence). V dropped 4 bases and J dropped 6 bases, with 16 bases sitting between them. The CDR3 loop spans 14 amino acids. Using reference TRBV5-4 and TRBJ1-1 for the parts outside the CDR3, the full variable domain is ETGVTQSPTHLIKTRGQQVTLRCSSQSGHNTVSWYQQALGQGPQFIFQYYREEENGRGNFPPRFSGLQFPNYSSELNVNALELDDSALYLCASSPKSGEAEAFFGQGTRLTVV.

This clonotype occurred many times. J is TRBJ1-1 and V is TRBV11-2; D is unresolved. The V end was cut by 5 bases, the J end by 5 bases, with 21 bases between. This CDR3 is built from 16 residues. Germline-derived CDR1 and CDR2 are SGHAT and FQNNGV. The CDR3 spells CASSLAAIRVGTEAFF. Written as DNA, the CDR3 is TGTGCCAGCAGCCTCGCGGCAATCCGGGTTGGGACTGAAGCTTTCTTT.

This clonotype turned up a few times. V and J are TRBV27 and TRBJ1-5; D not certain. Germline lookup yields CDR1 MNHEY and CDR2 SMNVEV (reference sequence). V lost 3 bases and J lost 4, with 7 bases in between. CDR3 length: 13 amino acids. The CDR3 reads CASSFDGNQPQHF. The CDR3 DNA reads as TGTGCCAGCAGTTTCGATGGAAATCAGCCCCAGCATTTT.

This clonotype was seen repeatedly, ten times or more. The gene calls are TRBV5-6 and TRBJ2-4; 9 bases agree with TRBD1. CDR1 is SGHDT and CDR2 is YYEEEE in the germline V gene. The CDR3 runs 16 residues. Trimming cost V 1 base and J 8 bases; bases outside gene matches: 10. The CDR3 is CASSLRTGAIFYIQYF. CDR3 nucleotides: TGTGCCAGCAGCTTGAGGACAGGGGCTATCTTCTACATTCAGTACTTC. Drawing the rest from reference TRBV5-6 and TRBJ2-4, the complete variable domain is DAGVTQSPTHLIKTRGQQVTLRCSPKSGHDTVSWYQQALGQGPQFIFQYYEEEERQRGNFPDRFSGHQFPNYSSELNVNALLLGDSALYLCASSLRTGAIFYIQYFGAGTRLSVL.

This clonotype was found many times. This chain uses TRBV7-9 with TRBJ2-1, with D maybe TRBD2 (6 bases). The V end lost 4 bases, the J end lost 7 bases, and 17 bases lay between the germline ends. Germline V gives CDR1 SEHNR, CDR2 FQNEAQ (reference sequence). The CDR3 is made up of 15 amino acids. CDR3 bases: TGTGCCAGCAGCTGGGCCGGGGGTCCGAAGAATGAGCAGTTCTTC. Translation gives CASSWAGGPKNEQFF.

This chain connects TRBV7-8 to TRBJ2-1; 10 bases map to TRBD2. Germline V gene data show CDR1 as SGHVS and CDR2 as FQNEAQ. Unmatched junction bases numbered 5, after V lost 3 bases and J lost 15 bases. The CDR3 covers 12 residues. CDR3 bases: TGTGCCAGCAGCTTTGGAAGCGGGAGGGGGTTCTTC. Its protein is CASSFGSGRGFF.

This clonotype was seen more than once but under ten times. The chain links TRBV27 to TRBJ1-6; D call uncertain. Trimming took off 2 bases at V and 2 bases at J, with 13 bases between the two ends. The CDR3 spans 17 residues. Looked up from germline, CDR1 is MNHEY and CDR2 is SMNVEV (reference sequence). The CDR3 DNA follows: TGTGCCAGCAGTTTAGGTTCGGGCGAAACCTATAATTCACCCCTCCACTTT. This sequence encodes CASSLGSGETYNSPLHF.

This clonotype was detected ten times or more. The CDR3 is CSARGATALAETQYF. In nucleotides, the CDR3 is TGCAGTGCTAGAGGGGCTACAGCGCTGGCAGAGACCCAGTACTTC. This chain joins TRBV20-1 and TRBJ2-5; D gene uncertain. CDR1 and CDR2 (germline): DFQATT, SNEGSKA (reference sequence). The CDR3 extends over 15 amino acids. Deletions cut 1 base from V and 4 bases from J, with 16 bases between.

CDR3 bases: TGTGCCAGCAGAGCCTCCATGGGGCCCATAAAAAACTATGGCTACACCTTC. This sequence encodes CASRASMGPIKNYGYTF. V is TRBV6-2 or TRBV6-3 and J is TRBJ1-2; tentative D call: TRBD1 (5 bases). This CDR3 has 17 amino acids. The germline V gene has CDR1 MNHEY and CDR2 SVGEGT. Trimming took 6 bases from V and 2 from J, leaving 22 bases between them.